The count of the clone carrying this T cell receptor beta chain is one. Produced via immunoSEQ multiplex PCR; TCRdb's table is partial and in-frame only. The sample lists over 150,000 clones, more than 75% seen once, with more than 6.5% in the top ten. This sample was included in a study of blood T cell repertoires in COVID-19. Per germline, CDR1 SEHNR and CDR2 FQNEAQ (reference sequence). The CDR3 consists of 15 residues. The V end was cut by 2 bases, the J end by 3 bases, with 12 bases between. Sequences were obtained from peripheral blood. This clonotype was sampled from a woman aged 60 to 75 with COVID-19, enrolled during active disease. The chain employs TRBV7-9 and TRBJ2-3, with TRBD1 as a possible D gene (7 bases). Here the CDR3 reads CASSLYQGGTDTQYF. The CDR3 DNA sequence: TGTGCCAGCAGCTTATACCAGGGGGGAACAGATACGCAGTATTTT. Together with reference TRBV7-9 and TRBJ2-3, the CDR3 gives the full variable domain: DTGVSQNPRHKITKRGQNVTFRCDPISEHNRLYWYRQTLGQGPEFLTYFQNEAQLEKSRLLSDRFSAERPKGSFSTLEIQRTEQGDSAMYLCASSLYQGGTDTQYFGPGTRLTVL.